Below, 31 T cell receptor beta chains from the same sample are listed, as sequenced in a study of response to subunit inactivated influenza vaccine. From the RT-PCR reads, TCRdb called clonotypes with MiXCR, one entry per CDR3 protein. The table shows about 160,000 distinct CDR3 sequences, with approximately 11% occurring only once. The source material was non-naive T cells sorted from PBMCs, sampled roughly 48 days after vaccination. These receptors were obtained from a man aged 45-65 years who received an inactivated influenza vaccine.

J is TRBJ2-7 and V is TRBV28, with 11 bases fitting TRBD1. The CDR3 consists of 19 residues. Losses at the gene ends were 2 bases for V and 2 bases for J; bases not matched to a gene: 14. Germline CDR1 MDHEN, CDR2 SYDVKM. The CDR3 here is CASSLNGQGAKQRPYEQYF. CDR3 in DNA: TGTGCCAGCAGTTTAAATGGACAGGGGGCAAAGCAGCGCCCCTACGAGCAGTACTTC. Complete variable domain (other parts from reference TRBV28 and TRBJ2-7): DVKVTQSSRYLVKRTGEKVFLECVQDMDHENMFWYRQDPGLGLRLIYFSYDVKMKEKGDIPEGYSVSREKKERFSLILESASTNQTSMYLCASSLNGQGAKQRPYEQYFGPGTRLTVT.

The chain is built from TRBV11-2 and TRBJ2-2; weak D call: TRBD2 (5 bases). The CDR3 is 15 residues long. V lost 11 bases and J 2 bases, leaving 18 bases between the germline ends. CDR1 is SGHAT and CDR2 is FQNNGV in the germline V gene. As DNA, the CDR3 is TGTGCCGCAGCACCCGGACTTCCAAACACCGGGGAGCTGTTTTTT. Amino acid sequence: CAAAPGLPNTGELFF.

This chain links TRBV6-1 with TRBJ1-5; no reliable D call. V lost 6 bases and J lost 0, with 6 bases in between. CDR1 and CDR2 (germline): MNHNS, SASEGT. The CDR3 contains 13 residues. CDR3 sequence reads: CASRLDSNQPQHF. CDR3 bases: TGTGCCAGCAGATTGGATAGCAATCAGCCCCAGCATTTT.

In the case of this clonotype: The junction differs from germline at one of its ends, possibly a read error. V is TRBV2 and J is TRBJ2-5; D is unresolved. Germline CDR1 reads SNHLY; CDR2 reads FYNNEI. This CDR3 contains 13 residues. The CDR3 sequence is CACSSTTRETQYF. The CDR3, as DNA: TGTGCCTGCAGTTCTACTACACGAGAGACCCAGTACTTC.

This clonotype appeared a few times. The chain employs TRBV7-3 and TRBJ2-7; 7 bases fit TRBD1. The CDR3 is made up of 11 amino acids. Germline V gene lookup returns CDR1 SGHTA and CDR2 FQGTGA. Trimming cost V 11 bases and J 2 bases; bases outside gene matches: 3. Here the CDR3 reads CAGTVPYEQYF. Here the CDR3 DNA reads TGTGCCGGGACAGTCCCCTACGAGCAGTACTTC.

The chain combines TRBV2 with TRBJ2-5; TRBD1 might be the D (5 bases). V lost 6 bases and J 1 base, leaving 15 bases between the germline ends. Germline V gene sequence: CDR1 SNHLY, CDR2 FYNNEI. This CDR3 is built from 15 residues. The CDR3 region is CASRDGRQLQETQYF. As DNA, the CDR3 is TGTGCCAGCAGGGACGGTCGACAGCTCCAAGAGACCCAGTACTTC.

The chain is built from TRBV20-1 and TRBJ1-1; no definite D call. CDR1 and CDR2 (germline): DFQATT, SNEGSKA (reference sequence). V lost 4 bases and J 1 base, leaving 13 bases between the germline ends. This CDR3 is built from 14 residues. The CDR3 coding sequence is TGCAGTGCTATTGCCAGACTAGGGAACACTGAAGCTTTCTTT. Translated: CSAIARLGNTEAFF.

In its sample, this clonotype was seen a few times. Compared with germline, one end of the junction differs, possibly owing to a read error. The chain employs TRBV5-1 and TRBJ2-1; 9 bases are a match to TRBD2. The CDR3 has 11 amino acids. CDR1 and CDR2 from the germline V gene are SGHRS and YFSETQ. The CDR3 DNA follows: TGCGCCAGCGCCGCTAGCGGGGAGCCGGTCTTC. It yields the protein CASAASGEPVF.

This clonotype was recorded a few times. The chain has TRBV29-1 and TRBJ2-5, with D possibly called TRBD1 or TRBD2 (5 bases each). Germline-derived CDR1 and CDR2 are SQVTM and ANQGSEA. The CDR3 contains 13 residues. Trimming stripped 5 bases from V and 10 bases from J, with 20 bases between. In nucleotides, the CDR3 is TGCAGCGTTTTAGGGGACCGCACAAAGGGCCAGTACTTC. This encodes CSVLGDRTKGQYF.

In its sample, this clonotype was seen a few times. The chain couples TRBV4-2 to TRBJ2-4; either TRBD1 or TRBD2 may supply D (5 bases each). The germline V gene encodes CDR1 LGHNA and CDR2 YNFKEQ. CDR3 length: 14 amino acids. V was pared by 5 bases and J by 0 bases, with 8 bases between. The CDR3 loop is CASSSGRAKNIQYF. CDR3 bases: TGTGCCAGCAGCTCGGGACGAGCCAAAAACATTCAGTACTTC.

The CDR3 here is CSARAFAGGYNEQFF. CDR3 nucleotide sequence: TGCAGTGCTAGGGCCTTCGCGGGGGGGTACAATGAGCAGTTCTTC. This chain links TRBV20-1 with TRBJ2-1, with TRBD2 matching 9 bases. The CDR3 length is 15 residues. Germline V gene data show CDR1 as DFQATT and CDR2 as SNEGSKA (reference sequence). V lost 3 bases and J lost 4; bases outside the gene matches: 7.

This clonotype has ten or more counts. V gene TRBV5-1 combines with J gene TRBJ1-1, with a possible D match to TRBD1 (5 bases). V was trimmed by 4 bases and J by 6 bases, leaving 13 bases between them. The germline CDR1 and CDR2 sequences are SGHRS and YFSETQ. This CDR3 spans 13 amino acids. CDR3: CASSPRTLAEAFF. For the CDR3, the DNA is TGCGCCAGCAGCCCGAGGACATTGGCTGAAGCTTTCTTT.

The table lists this clonotype with many counts. The chain links TRBV4-2 to TRBJ2-1; 13 nucleotides align to TRBD2. The junction had 4 bases not matched to a gene; V was cut back by 3 bases and J by 2 bases. This CDR3 has 17 amino acids. Per the germline V gene, CDR1 is LGHNA and CDR2 is YNFKEQ. The DNA for the CDR3 is TGTGCCAGCAGCCAGAAGACTAGCGGGGGGACCTACAATGAGCAGTTCTTC. Translation: CASSQKTSGGTYNEQFF.

The table lists this clonotype with a few counts. The chain recombines TRBV7-2 with TRBJ2-2, with 8 bases fitting TRBD1. After removal of 8 bases from V and 5 bases from J, the junction contained 4 bases not matched to a gene. The CDR3 is 13 residues long. CDR1 SGHTA and CDR2 FQGNSA come from the germline V gene. The CDR3 loop reads CASATGVTGELFF. CDR3 nucleotides: TGTGCCAGCGCGACAGGGGTGACCGGGGAGCTGTTTTTT.

V usage is TRBV3-1 and J usage is TRBJ2-1; 16 bases are shared with TRBD2. Germline V gene sequence: CDR1 LGHDT, CDR2 YNNKEL (reference sequence). This CDR3 is 18 amino acids long. Trimming cost V 3 bases and J 6 bases; bases outside gene matches: 8. DNA for the CDR3: TGTGCCAGCAGCCACGAACCCGGGACTAGCGGGAGGGCCAATGAGCAGTTCTTC. Translating gives CASSHEPGTSGRANEQFF.

This clonotype has just a few counts. This chain links TRBV10-3 with TRBJ1-5; the D gene is possibly TRBD1 (6 bases). The V gene's germline CDR1 is ENHRY and CDR2 SYGVKD. This CDR3 has 15 residues. Trimming left V 3 bases short and J 1 base short, with 10 bases between. The CDR3 spells CAISETGYSNQPQHF. The DNA of the CDR3 is TGTGCCATCAGTGAAACAGGGTACAGCAATCAGCCCCAGCATTTT.

The DNA of the CDR3 is TGTGCCAGCAGCCCACGGGCCGGTGAGCAGTTCTTC. It encodes CASSPRAGEQFF. The J gene is TRBJ2-1, the V gene TRBV7-7; no reliable D call. The CDR3 is 12 amino acids. Looked up from germline, CDR1 is SSHAT and CDR2 is FNYEAQ (reference sequence). Trimming cost V 5 bases and J 9 bases, with 11 bases left between them.

A few counts support this clonotype. V and J are TRBV27 and TRBJ2-1, with D tentatively TRBD2 (5 bases). Trimming shortened V by 3 bases and J by 0 bases, and 12 bases separated the two germline ends. CDR3 length: 16 residues. Germline CDR1 is MNHEY and CDR2 is SMNVEV (reference sequence). CDR3 protein: CASSFEVASSYNEQFF. The CDR3 nucleotides are TGTGCCAGCAGTTTTGAGGTAGCGAGCTCCTACAATGAGCAGTTCTTC.

This clonotype was detected a few times. The chain combines TRBV4-3 with TRBJ2-7; 7 nucleotides line up with TRBD1. Germline V gene data show CDR1 as LGHNA and CDR2 as YSLEER. V dropped 1 base and J dropped 2; count of bases not matched to a gene: 2. CDR3 length: 14 residues. The CDR3 DNA is TGCGCCAGCAGCCAAGGGACAGGCCCCTACGAGCAGTACTTC. Its protein product is CASSQGTGPYEQYF.

This clonotype was observed at least ten times. The chain recombines TRBV3-1 with TRBJ1-3; the D is unclear. V gave up 6 bases and J gave up 3 bases, with 12 bases separating them. CDR3 length: 14 residues. Germline CDR1 LGHDT, CDR2 YNNKEL (reference sequence). The CDR3 DNA is TGTGCCAGCAGACGGATCGGTCGTGGAAACACCATATATTTT. The encoded protein is CASRRIGRGNTIYF.

This clonotype has only a few counts. V usage is TRBV4-2 and J usage is TRBJ2-1; possibly TRBD2 for D (6 bases). Germline CDR1 LGHNA, CDR2 YNFKEQ. V dropped 0 bases and J dropped 0 bases, with 12 bases sitting between them. The CDR3 contains 17 residues. CDR3 protein: CASSQERGIASYNEQFF. The CDR3 nucleotides are TGTGCCAGCAGCCAAGAGCGCGGGATCGCCTCCTACAATGAGCAGTTCTTC.

This clonotype was picked up a small number of times. V is TRBV7-8 and J is TRBJ2-1; D ambiguous. Germline CDR1 is SGHVS and CDR2 is FQNEAQ. Trimming stripped 3 bases from V and 11 bases from J, with 8 bases between. The CDR3 loop spans 11 amino acids. The CDR3 reads CASSFLGKQFF. CDR3 coding DNA: TGTGCCAGCAGCTTTTTGGGGAAGCAGTTCTTC. The full variable domain, its missing parts supplied by reference TRBV7-8 and TRBJ2-1, is GAGVSQSPRYKVAKRGQDVALRCDPISGHVSLFWYQQALGQGPEFLTYFQNEAQLDKSGLPSDRFFAERPEGSVSTLKIQRTQQEDSAVYLCASSFLGKQFFGPGTRLTVL.

The chain carries TRBV2 and TRBJ2-7; 7 nucleotides match TRBD1. The trim removed 7 bases at V and 3 bases at J, leaving 12 bases unmatched. This CDR3 is 15 amino acids long. The germline V gene encodes CDR1 SNHLY and CDR2 FYNNEI. As DNA, the CDR3 is TGTGCCAGCACTGTCCGGGACAGCCCTTACTACGAGCAGTACTTC. This translates into CASTVRDSPYYEQYF.

This clonotype appeared a few times. The chain couples TRBV29-1 to TRBJ2-2; D gene ambiguous. Trimming removed 4 bases at V and 5 bases at J, with 8 bases between. The CDR3 extends over 12 amino acids. The germline V gene encodes CDR1 SQVTM and CDR2 ANQGSEA. The chain's CDR3 is CSVAWRTGELFF. CDR3 coding DNA: TGCAGCGTTGCTTGGCGAACCGGGGAGCTGTTTTTT.

The J gene is TRBJ1-1, the V gene TRBV18; 7 nucleotides match TRBD1. Germline V gene sequence: CDR1 KGHSH, CDR2 LQKENI. Trimming at V came to 4 bases and at J to 8 bases, leaving 7 bases not matched to a gene. The CDR3 sequence is 13 residues long. CDR3 amino acids: CASSRDGTAEAFF. The DNA for the CDR3 is TGTGCCAGCTCACGAGATGGGACAGCCGAAGCTTTCTTT.

The chain is built from TRBV7-2 and TRBJ2-1; 9 nucleotides line up with TRBD1. J gave up 7 bases and V 7 bases, and 11 bases lay outside the gene matches. Germline V gives CDR1 SGHTA, CDR2 FQGNSA. The CDR3 is made up of 15 amino acids. CDR3 DNA: TGTGCCAGCACGTCGAGGACAGGGGCAAGAAATGAGCAGTTCTTC. It translates to CASTSRTGARNEQFF.

This clonotype was seen ten or more times. V gene TRBV12-3 or TRBV12-4 combines with J gene TRBJ2-1, with D possibly matching TRBD1 (6 bases). V shed 7 bases and J shed 2 bases, with 12 bases lying between them. CDR3 length equals 14 residues. The CDR3 sequence is CASIRGEAYNEQFF. DNA for the CDR3: TGTGCCAGCATCAGGGGAGAGGCCTACAATGAGCAGTTCTTC.

This clonotype was recorded a few times. CDR3 nucleotide sequence: TGTGCCAGCAGCTTAGGTAGATCTGGAGCAGCTGGGGCCAACGTCCTGACTTTC. Translated: CASSLGRSGAAGANVLTF. This chain uses TRBV11-2 with TRBJ2-6; D is ambiguous. CDR3 length: 18 amino acids. V lost 1 base and J 2 bases, leaving 15 bases between the germline ends. The germline V gene has CDR1 SGHAT and CDR2 FQNNGV.

The chain is built from TRBV18 and TRBJ2-3; D is unresolved. The CDR3 is 15 residues long. Germline CDR1 and CDR2: KGHSH and LQKENI. Trimming took 3 bases from V and 4 from J, leaving 14 bases between them. The CDR3 nucleotides read TGTGCCAGCTCACCCCTCTTCGCCGGCTCAGATACGCAGTATTTT. It codes for CASSPLFAGSDTQYF.

This clonotype was observed a handful of times. The chain has TRBV5-6 and TRBJ1-5; tentative D call: TRBD1 (5 bases). CDR1 and CDR2 from the germline V gene are SGHDT and YYEEEE. The V end lost 0 bases, the J end lost 4 bases, and 14 bases lay between the germline ends. CDR3 length: 16 amino acids. This chain's CDR3 is CASSLGGFNGNQPQHF. The CDR3 DNA reads TGTGCCAGCAGCTTGGGGGGGTTTAACGGGAATCAGCCCCAGCATTTT.

This clonotype was detected a few times. The chain combines TRBV28 with TRBJ2-7; D may be TRBD2 (5 bases). CDR3 length: 17 amino acids. CDR1 and CDR2 (germline): MDHEN, SYDVKM. V was pared by 1 base and J by 2 bases, with 18 bases between. This CDR3 reads CASSLFNIRGFAYEQYF. Written as DNA, the CDR3 is TGTGCCAGCAGTTTATTCAATATACGGGGTTTCGCCTACGAGCAGTACTTC.